This T cell receptor beta chain is from a study of control samples from healthy donors and cancer patients. Sequencing was performed with immunoSEQ multiplex PCR; in TCRdb, only in-frame clones are kept and a portion is missing. Of 100,000 to 120,000 clones in the sample, approximately 87% were seen once. The CDR3 loop spans 13 amino acids. Germline values: CDR1 SGHRS, CDR2 YFSETQ. V was pared by 7 bases and J by 7 bases, with 14 bases between. This TCR came from a woman aged 60 to 75 with lung cancer. The V call is TRBV5-1, the J call TRBJ2-2; D remains ambiguous. The sequencing sample was made of PBMCs. In nucleotides, the CDR3 is TGCGCCAGCTTTGATGGGGAAGTCGGGGAGCTGTTTTTT. This encodes CASFDGEVGELFF.